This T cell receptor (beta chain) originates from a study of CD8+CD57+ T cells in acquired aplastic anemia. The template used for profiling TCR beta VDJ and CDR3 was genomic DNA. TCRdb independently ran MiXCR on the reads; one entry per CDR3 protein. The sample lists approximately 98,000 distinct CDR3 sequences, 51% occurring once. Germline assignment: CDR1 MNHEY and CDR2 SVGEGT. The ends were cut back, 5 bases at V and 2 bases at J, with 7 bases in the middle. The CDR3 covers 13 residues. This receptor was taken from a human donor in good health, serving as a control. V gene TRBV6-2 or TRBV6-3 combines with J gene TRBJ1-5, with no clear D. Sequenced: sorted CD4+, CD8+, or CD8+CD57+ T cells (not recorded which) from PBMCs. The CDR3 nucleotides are TGTGCCAGCAGTATGGTGGGCAATCAGCCCCAGCATTTT. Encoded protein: CASSMVGNQPQHF.